This T cell receptor (beta chain) was sequenced for a study of response to subunit inactivated influenza vaccine. V was cut by 2 bases and J by 5 bases, with 14 bases left in between. The CDR3 is 14 amino acids. CDR1 is SGHRS and CDR2 is YFSETQ in the germline V gene. TCRdb ran MiXCR on the RT-PCR reads and lists one entry per CDR3 protein. In the table there are some 600,000 distinct CDR3 sequences, 12% to 15% of which are singletons. Study results and caveats: Few new T cells, the authors suggested, are recruited by each seasonal influenza vaccination.

Turning to this clonotype: Its antigen is as yet unknown.

Sequencing was performed on PBMCs from blood, taken approximately 15 days before vaccination. The clonotype was recovered from a man aged 45 to 65 who received an inactivated influenza vaccine. This chain joins TRBV5-1 and TRBJ2-7; D perhaps matches TRBD1 (7 bases). For the CDR3, the DNA is TGCGCCAGCAGCTTAAGGGGCAGGGGGGACGAGCAGTACTTC. This codes for CASSLRGRGDEQYF.